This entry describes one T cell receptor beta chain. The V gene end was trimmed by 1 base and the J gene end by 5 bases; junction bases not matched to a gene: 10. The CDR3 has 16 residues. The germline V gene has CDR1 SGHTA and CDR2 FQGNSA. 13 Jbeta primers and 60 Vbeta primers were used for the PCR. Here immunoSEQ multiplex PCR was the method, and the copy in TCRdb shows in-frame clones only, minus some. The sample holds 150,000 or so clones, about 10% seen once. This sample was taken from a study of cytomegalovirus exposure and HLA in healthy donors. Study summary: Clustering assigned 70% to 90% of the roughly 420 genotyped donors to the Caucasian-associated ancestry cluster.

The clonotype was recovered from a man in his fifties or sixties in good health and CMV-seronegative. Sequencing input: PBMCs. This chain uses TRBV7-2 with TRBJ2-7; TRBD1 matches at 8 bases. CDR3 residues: CASSLVARTGTNEQYF. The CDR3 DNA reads TGTGCCAGCAGCTTAGTTGCTCGGACAGGGACGAACGAGCAGTACTTC.